Below, 4 T cell receptor beta chains from the same sample are listed, as sequenced in a study of blood T cell repertoires in COVID-19. Profiling relied on immunoSEQ multiplex PCR, and the TCRdb table lists in-frame clones only, not all of them. The sample yields 450,000 or so clones, about 88% seen once. Sequenced material: peripheral blood. Receptor source: a woman between 40 and 50 years old with COVID-19, enrolled during active disease.

The chain recombines TRBV9 with TRBJ1-5; tentative D call: TRBD1 (6 bases). The CDR3 is 17 amino acids. Germline V CDR1 and CDR2: SGDLS, YYNGEE. The germline V and J ends were trimmed by 0 bases and 1 base, with 14 bases remaining between them. CDR3 loop: CASSVGTAGDSNQPQHF. In DNA form, the CDR3 reads TGTGCCAGCAGCGTAGGGACGGCAGGGGACAGCAATCAGCCCCAGCATTTT.

This sequence joins TRBV28 and TRBJ1-2; 7 bases line up with TRBD1. The germline gives CDR1 MDHEN, CDR2 SYDVKM. V gave up 7 bases and J gave up 8 bases; unmatched junction bases: 7. This CDR3 contains 12 residues. CDR3 loop: CASIDRVEGYTF. The CDR3 nucleotides are TGTGCCAGCATAGACAGGGTGGAGGGCTACACCTTC.

The genes are TRBV27 and TRBJ2-2, with 12 bases lining up with TRBD1. The CDR3 has 17 amino acids. Germline V CDR1 and CDR2: MNHEY, SMNVEV (reference sequence). Trimming took 6 bases from V and 5 from J; bases not matched to a gene: 10. The CDR3: CASSSPGQGARTGELFF. The CDR3 DNA sequence: TGTGCCAGCAGCTCTCCGGGACAGGGGGCGCGGACCGGGGAGCTGTTTTTT.

The chain carries TRBV19 and TRBJ2-7, with D possibly TRBD2 on 6 matching bases. V gave up 1 base and J gave up 5 bases, with 27 bases separating them. The CDR3 consists of 19 residues. Germline-derived CDR1 and CDR2 are LNHDA and SQIVND (reference sequence). The chain's CDR3 is CASSIGFGGAANFVHEQYF. CDR3 nucleotides: TGTGCCAGTAGTATAGGCTTCGGCGGGGCAGCTAACTTCGTCCACGAGCAGTACTTC.